The 31 T cell receptor beta chains presented below share a single source sample, sequenced in a study of T cells after somatic rescue of genetic block. Clones were sequenced by immunoSEQ multiplex PCR, and TCRdb holds only the in-frame ones, with some missing. Among approximately 10,000 clones listed, over 65% were seen once. The sample comprised peripheral blood mononuclear cells (PBMCs). Receptors originate from a boy aged 5-17 years.

The chain carries TRBV10-2 and TRBJ2-3, with 13 bases identical to TRBD2. Germline loops: CDR1 WSHSY, CDR2 SAAADI. The CDR3 has 18 residues. Unmatched junction bases numbered 12, after V lost 4 bases and J lost 5 bases. The CDR3 DNA reads TGCGCCAGCAGTGGACTAGCGGGAGGCCCCCACAGGAGAGATACGCAGTATTTT. This encodes CASSGLAGGPHRRDTQYF.

Relative to its sample, this clone is medium-sized (0.01 to 0.1%). The V gene is TRBV27, the J gene TRBJ2-7; 9 nucleotides match TRBD1. Germline values: CDR1 MNHEY, CDR2 SMNVEV (reference sequence). CDR3 length: 15 amino acids. Trimming cost V 3 bases and J 2 bases; bases outside gene matches: 5. The CDR3 bases are TGTGCCAGCAGTTTCCGACAGGGGGAGGCCTACGAGCAGTACTTC. This translates into CASSFRQGEAYEQYF.

The chain joins TRBV5-6 to TRBJ1-4; maybe TRBD1 (6 bases). Germline V gene sequence: CDR1 SGHDT, CDR2 YYEEEE. The CDR3 spans 14 residues. V was clipped by 1 base and J by 8 bases, with 12 bases between them. DNA of the CDR3: TGTGCCAGCAGCTTGACAGGGTCGGGGGAAAAACTGTTTTTT. It translates to CASSLTGSGEKLFF.

This chain joins TRBV7-9 and TRBJ2-7, with 9 bases lining up with TRBD1. The V and J ends lost 0 bases and 3 bases, in that order; junction bases with no gene match: 0. CDR1 is SEHNR, CDR2 FQNEAQ, per germline (reference sequence). The CDR3 is made up of 14 amino acids. This CDR3 is CASSLAGQGYEQYF. The CDR3 DNA is TGTGCCAGCAGCTTAGCGGGACAGGGCTACGAGCAGTACTTC.

The J gene is TRBJ2-1, the V gene TRBV6-5; the D gene is possibly TRBD2 (6 bases). There are 13 residues in the CDR3. Germline CDR1 reads MNHEY; CDR2 reads SVGAGI. The V and J ends lost 5 bases and 7 bases respectively, with 12 bases between them. As DNA, the CDR3 is TGTGCCAGCAGTAGGAGGGACGGGAATGAGCAGTTCTTC. This gives the protein CASSRRDGNEQFF.

The V gene is TRBV6-5, the J gene TRBJ1-1; D is ambiguous. CDR3 size: 11 residues. Germline loops: CDR1 MNHEY, CDR2 SVGAGI. The V gene lost 2 bases and the J gene lost 7 bases, with 5 bases spanning the gap. DNA of the CDR3: TGTGCCAGCAGTTACCAGAGTGAAGCTTTCTTT. Translation: CASSYQSEAFF.

The chain is built from TRBV29-1 and TRBJ2-3; D assignment may be TRBD1 or TRBD2 (6 bases each). V lost 2 bases and J lost 5, with 11 bases in between. Germline CDR1 reads SQVTM; CDR2 reads ANQGSEA. The CDR3 length is 13 residues. The CDR3 sequence is CSVERGGLDTQYF. DNA of the CDR3: TGCAGCGTTGAAAGAGGGGGACTAGATACGCAGTATTTT.

The chain is built from TRBV19 and TRBJ1-3, with D possibly matching TRBD1 (5 bases). The CDR3 is made up of 15 amino acids. Germline V gives CDR1 LNHDA, CDR2 SQIVND (reference sequence). Trimming took off 3 bases at V and 0 bases at J, with 9 bases between the two ends. The CDR3 loop reads CASSIGALSGNTIYF. The CDR3 DNA follows: TGTGCCAGTAGTATCGGGGCGCTCTCTGGAAACACCATATATTTT.

The chain is built from TRBV6-5 and TRBJ1-1; D unresolved. This CDR3 has 13 amino acids. Germline lookup yields CDR1 MNHEY and CDR2 SVGAGI. Trimming removed 6 bases at V and 5 bases at J, with 13 bases between. The CDR3 bases are TGTGCCAGCAGCCGTTTAATGAGGACTGAAGCTTTCTTT. Translating it yields CASSRLMRTEAFF.

The chain links TRBV10-3 to TRBJ2-5; TRBD1 matches 8 bases. CDR1 and CDR2 from the germline V gene are ENHRY and SYGVKD. The CDR3 has 13 amino acids. J gave up 5 bases and V 2 bases, and 1 base lay outside the gene matches. CDR3 region: CAISETGGETQYF. CDR3 nucleotide sequence: TGTGCCATCAGTGAGACAGGGGGGGAGACCCAGTACTTC.

The chain uses TRBV19 and TRBJ1-1; 8 nucleotides line up with TRBD1. Trimming removed 6 bases from V and 8 bases from J; junction bases left unmatched: 8. The CDR3 consists of 13 residues. Germline-derived CDR1 and CDR2 are LNHDA and SQIVND (reference sequence). The CDR3 nucleotides are TGTGCCAGTAGGCTTCAGGGGGCGTCGGAAGCTTTCTTT. Protein: CASRLQGASEAFF.

The CDR3 region is CASSLTGADTGELFF. In DNA, the CDR3 is TGTGCCAGCAGCTTAACAGGGGCGGACACCGGGGAGCTGTTTTTT. The V gene is TRBV7-3, the J gene TRBJ2-2; D might be TRBD1 (5 bases). Looked up from germline, CDR1 is SGHTA and CDR2 is FQGTGA. The CDR3 length is 15 residues. V gave up 0 bases and J gave up 3 bases, with 8 bases separating them.

This chain links TRBV6-6 with TRBJ1-2, with TRBD1 matching 7 bases. Germline CDR1 reads MNHNY; CDR2 reads SVGAGI (reference sequence). V lost 3 bases, J lost 3 bases, and 4 bases stayed unmatched. The CDR3 extends over 14 amino acids. CDR3 in DNA: TGTGCCAGCAGTTATCCTGACAGGGACTATGGCTACACCTTC. Its protein is CASSYPDRDYGYTF.

This sequence joins TRBV28 and TRBJ2-7; D is possibly TRBD2 (6 bases). The germline V and J ends were trimmed by 4 bases and 3 bases, with 16 bases remaining between them. The CDR3 is 15 amino acids. In germline, CDR1 is MDHEN, CDR2 SYDVKM. CDR3 loop: CASSSGVKVGYEQYF. The DNA for the CDR3 is TGTGCCAGCAGTTCGGGGGTAAAAGTGGGCTACGAGCAGTACTTC.

V usage is TRBV29-1 and J usage is TRBJ2-4, with TRBD2 matching 15 bases. The V segment lost 4 bases and the J segment 1 base; nucleotides outside the gene matches: 8. The CDR3 runs 18 residues. CDR1 SQVTM and CDR2 ANQGSEA come from the germline V gene. The CDR3 spells CSVGRTSGRAGAKNIQYF. The CDR3 nucleotides are TGCAGCGTTGGAAGGACTAGCGGGAGGGCAGGGGCCAAAAACATTCAGTACTTC.

CDR3 loop: CASSLVVPTEAFF. The CDR3, as DNA: TGTGCCAGCAGCTTAGTGGTCCCCACTGAAGCTTTCTTT. The V gene is TRBV7-8, the J gene TRBJ1-1; D remains ambiguous. This CDR3 has 13 residues. Looked up from germline, CDR1 is SGHVS and CDR2 is FQNEAQ. The ends were cut back, 1 base at V and 4 bases at J, with 7 bases in the middle.

This sequence joins TRBV28 and TRBJ2-7, with D perhaps TRBD2 (5 bases). The V end was cut by 4 bases, the J end by 6 bases, with 19 bases between. Germline lookup yields CDR1 MDHEN and CDR2 SYDVKM. The CDR3 length is 15 residues. The DNA for the CDR3 is TGTGCCAGCAGTTCGAGAGGGATTAGAGTCCCCGAGCAGTACTTC. This encodes CASSSRGIRVPEQYF. Filled out from reference TRBV28 and TRBJ2-7, the complete variable domain reads DVKVTQSSRYLVKRTGEKVFLECVQDMDHENMFWYRQDPGLGLRLIYFSYDVKMKEKGDIPEGYSVSREKKERFSLILESASTNQTSMYLCASSSRGIRVPEQYFGPGTRLTVT.

V and J are TRBV27 and TRBJ2-5; no reliable D call. CDR1 is MNHEY, CDR2 SMNVEV, per germline (reference sequence). This CDR3 comprises 13 residues. V was trimmed by 6 bases and J by 1 base, leaving 9 bases between them. The CDR3 sequence: CASSPHLQETQYF. Written as DNA, the CDR3 is TGTGCCAGCAGCCCCCACCTCCAAGAGACCCAGTACTTC.

This chain links TRBV6-5 with TRBJ2-2; tentatively, D is TRBD2 (6 bases). The germline CDR1 and CDR2 sequences are MNHEY and SVGAGI. The CDR3 spans 15 residues. V was trimmed by 8 bases and J by 3 bases, leaving 16 bases between them. This CDR3 is CASLNGAGHTGELFF. CDR3 in DNA: TGTGCCAGCCTAAATGGAGCGGGCCACACCGGGGAGCTGTTTTTT.

The rearrangement links TRBV9 to TRBJ1-1, with 7 bases that match TRBD1. Germline-derived CDR1 and CDR2 are SGDLS and YYNGEE. The V and J ends lost 3 bases and 6 bases, in that order; junction bases with no gene match: 8. The length of the CDR3 is 14 residues. The CDR3 sequence is CASSDPPQGSEAFF. The CDR3 coding sequence is TGTGCCAGCAGCGACCCCCCACAGGGGTCTGAAGCTTTCTTT.

The chain combines TRBV30 with TRBJ2-7; weak D call: TRBD2 (6 bases). V was trimmed by 4 bases and J by 10 bases, leaving 20 bases between them. The germline V gene has CDR1 GTSNPN and CDR2 SVGIG (reference sequence). The CDR3 extends over 13 amino acids. CDR3 protein: CAWTVGSPIHQYF. As DNA, the CDR3 is TGTGCCTGGACCGTCGGGAGCCCTATCCACCAGTACTTC.

V usage is TRBV5-5 and J usage is TRBJ2-7, with D possibly being TRBD2 (6 bases). The CDR3 sequence is 16 residues long. In germline, CDR1 is SGHKS, CDR2 YYEKEE (reference sequence). V was pared by 2 bases and J by 7 bases, with 22 bases between. The DNA for the CDR3 is TGTGCCAGCAGCTTCGCCTCGGGGGTACCCAAGAATGAGCAGTACTTC. Encoded protein: CASSFASGVPKNEQYF.

With regard to this clone: Other nucleotide sequences from this sample produce the same CDR3. J is TRBJ2-1 and V is TRBV5-1; TRBD2 might be the D (5 bases). CDR1 and CDR2 (germline): SGHRS, YFSETQ. The CDR3 runs to 13 residues. Between the trimmed V and J ends, which lost 2 bases and 4 bases, there was a span of 7 bases. The CDR3 DNA reads TGCGCCAGCAGCTTAGGCGGGTACAATGAGCAGTTCTTC. Encoded protein: CASSLGGYNEQFF.

This chain links TRBV5-1 with TRBJ2-2, with 11 bases that match TRBD1. The CDR3 is 19 residues long. The germline gives CDR1 SGHRS, CDR2 YFSETQ. V lost 4 bases and J lost 6; bases outside the gene matches: 17. CDR3 bases: TGCGCCAGCAGCGTCTTCGGGACAGGGGGTTACAACGGCGCCGGGGAGCTGTTTTTT. Amino acid sequence: CASSVFGTGGYNGAGELFF.

The chain combines TRBV7-9 with TRBJ2-7; TRBD1 matches at 11 bases. Unmatched junction bases numbered 7, after V lost 4 bases and J lost 5 bases. There are 15 residues in the CDR3. Germline CDR1 SEHNR, CDR2 FQNEAQ (reference sequence). CDR3 sequence reads: CASSSRTGGVNEQYF. The CDR3 region has the DNA TGTGCCAGCAGCTCTCGGACAGGGGGCGTGAACGAGCAGTACTTC.

V gene TRBV10-1 combines with J gene TRBJ2-1; maybe TRBD1 (5 bases). CDR1 WNHNN and CDR2 SYGVQD come from the germline V gene (reference sequence). The V end was cut by 2 bases, the J end by 6 bases, with 8 bases between. The CDR3 length is 13 residues. The CDR3 loop is CASSERGTNEQFF. The DNA of the CDR3 is TGCGCCAGCAGTGAGAGGGGCACCAATGAGCAGTTCTTC.

In this sample, this clone turned up a few times. The V and J genes are TRBV11-1 and TRBJ2-1, with TRBD2 matching over 7 bases. The CDR3 has 16 residues. V gave up 5 bases and J gave up 9 bases; unmatched junction bases: 16. The germline V gene has CDR1 SGHAT and CDR2 FQDESV (reference sequence). The DNA of the CDR3 is TGTGCCAGCAGCCAAAAGGGACTACTCGGGGGAGGTGAGCAGTTCTTC. Its protein product is CASSQKGLLGGGEQFF.

The chain links TRBV5-1 to TRBJ2-3; D remains ambiguous. This CDR3 has 13 residues. Trimming removed 4 bases from V and 2 bases from J, with 8 bases in between. Germline V CDR1 and CDR2: SGHRS, YFSETQ. CDR3 amino acids: CASSAEVTDTQYF. The CDR3 nucleotides are TGCGCCAGCAGCGCGGAAGTCACAGATACGCAGTATTTT.

This rearrangement joins TRBV7-3 to TRBJ2-1, with 13 bases matching TRBD2. The CDR3 totals 17 residues. J gave up 9 bases and V 5 bases, and 13 bases lay outside the gene matches. CDR1 is SGHTA, CDR2 FQGTGA, per germline. CDR3 DNA: TGTGCCAGCAGCCCCCATTCGTGGACTAGCGGGAGTGGTGAGCAGTTCTTC. Amino acid sequence: CASSPHSWTSGSGEQFF.

The CDR3 sequence is CASSLRTAHEQYF. The CDR3 DNA reads TGCGCCAGCAGCCTAAGGACGGCCCACGAGCAGTACTTC. The chain has TRBV5-1 and TRBJ2-7; D remains ambiguous. This CDR3 is built from 13 residues. V lost 4 bases to trimming and J lost 5 bases, with 13 bases between them. Per germline, CDR1 SGHRS and CDR2 YFSETQ.

CDR3 in DNA: TGTGCCAGCAGCAAAGGACAGGTCCACTACAATGAGCAGTTCTTC. This translates into CASSKGQVHYNEQFF. V usage is TRBV7-3 and J usage is TRBJ2-1, with 7 bases that match TRBD1. V gave up 5 bases and J gave up 3 bases; unmatched junction bases: 7. The CDR3 runs to 15 residues. CDR1 is SGHTA and CDR2 is FQGTGA in the germline V gene. The variable domain in full, with the rest retrieved from reference TRBV7-3 and TRBJ2-1, is GAGVSQTPSNKVTEKGKYVELRCDPISGHTALYWYRQSLGQGPEFLIYFQGTGAADDSGLPNDRFFAVRPEGSVSTLKIQRTERGDSAVYLCASSKGQVHYNEQFFGPGTRLTVL.